The 16 T cell receptor beta chains below come from one sample, sequenced in a study of CD8 T cells in Susac syndrome. Random hexamers were used to reverse transcribe the RNA input (about 0.45 to 1 ug). TCRdb re-called the immunoSEQ multiplex PCR reads through MiXCR, storing one row per CDR3 protein. The table has approximately 220,000 distinct CDR3 sequences, roughly 94% seen once. The specimen sequenced was CD4+ T cells from PBMCs. The source of these receptors is a human donor with multiple sclerosis.

This sequence joins TRBV3-1 and TRBJ2-4; possibly TRBD1 for D (5 bases). The germline V gene encodes CDR1 LGHDT and CDR2 YNNKEL (reference sequence). This CDR3 is built from 16 residues. V was cut by 3 bases and J by 0 bases, with 12 bases left in between. The CDR3 protein is CASSHGIREAKNIQYF. CDR3 sequence (DNA): TGTGCCAGCAGCCACGGAATCAGGGAAGCCAAAAACATTCAGTACTTC.

The V call is TRBV19, the J call TRBJ2-1, with TRBD1 as a possible D gene (6 bases). In germline, CDR1 is LNHDA, CDR2 SQIVND (reference sequence). Trimming took 3 bases from V and 0 from J, leaving 12 bases between them. The CDR3 totals 16 residues. CDR3 DNA: TGTGCCAGTAGTATGGGGGCCCGGGGCTCCTACAATGAGCAGTTCTTC. Amino acid sequence: CASSMGARGSYNEQFF.

The rearrangement uses TRBV2 and TRBJ2-6, with a weak D call TRBD2 (7 bases). This CDR3 is built from 15 residues. From germline, CDR1 is SNHLY and CDR2 FYNNEI. The V end lost 7 bases, the J end lost 2 bases, and 12 bases lay between the germline ends. The CDR3 nucleotides are TGTGCCAGCACCGCCGGGGGGCCTGGGGCCAACGTCCTGACTTTC. This codes for CASTAGGPGANVLTF.

This rearrangement joins TRBV20-1 to TRBJ2-7; no clear D. Germline V gene data show CDR1 as DFQATT and CDR2 as SNEGSKA (reference sequence). This CDR3 is 14 amino acids long. The V gene lost 0 bases and the J gene lost 4 bases, with 13 bases spanning the gap. In DNA, the CDR3 is TGCAGTGCTAGAGATCTTTCCCCCGAGTACGAGCAGTACTTC. This codes for CSARDLSPEYEQYF.

This CDR3 is CSVVLAGGRTGELFF. The CDR3 region has the DNA TGCAGCGTTGTACTAGCGGGGGGAAGGACCGGGGAGCTGTTTTTT. The chain is built from TRBV29-1 and TRBJ2-2; 12 nucleotides match TRBD2. Germline CDR1 is SQVTM and CDR2 is ANQGSEA. The CDR3 runs 15 residues. V shed 4 bases and J 5 bases; nucleotides not matched to a gene: 5.

This clonotype showed up just once. The genes are TRBV9 and TRBJ2-5; no clear D gene. The germline V gene encodes CDR1 SGDLS and CDR2 YYNGEE. Trimming took off 5 bases at V and 1 base at J, with 18 bases between the two ends. The CDR3 is 16 amino acids. Here the CDR3 reads CASSYLASSSQETQYF. The DNA for the CDR3 is TGTGCCAGCAGTTATTTAGCCTCGTCGTCCCAAGAGACCCAGTACTTC.

The V and J genes are TRBV3-1 and TRBJ1-2, with 8 bases matching TRBD1. The germline V gene encodes CDR1 LGHDT and CDR2 YNNKEL (reference sequence). The trim removed 5 bases at V and 5 bases at J, leaving 10 bases unmatched. This CDR3 has 15 residues. CDR3 nucleotides: TGTGCCAGCAGCGGTGAGAGGACAGGGTATTATGGCTACACCTTC. Translation gives CASSGERTGYYGYTF. The variable domain in full, with the rest retrieved from reference TRBV3-1 and TRBJ1-2, is DTAVSQTPKYLVTQMGNDKSIKCEQNLGHDTMYWYKQDSKKFLKIMFSYNNKELIINETVPNRFSPKSPDKAHLNLHINSLELGDSAVYFCASSGERTGYYGYTFGSGTRLTVV.

The V call is TRBV10-3, the J call TRBJ1-1; D is possibly TRBD1 (6 bases). The CDR3 sequence is 14 residues long. The ends were cut back, 4 bases at V and 4 bases at J, with 13 bases in the middle. Germline V CDR1 and CDR2: ENHRY, SYGVKD. CDR3: CAISGADSFTEAFF. The DNA for the CDR3 is TGTGCCATCAGTGGGGCGGACAGCTTCACTGAAGCTTTCTTT.

CDR3 amino acids: CASSPGQHSGANVLTF. The CDR3 DNA reads as TGTGCCAGCAGTCCCGGACAGCACTCTGGGGCCAACGTCCTGACTTTC. The V and J genes are TRBV12-3 or TRBV12-4 and TRBJ2-6; D is possibly TRBD1 (6 bases). V lost 5 bases, J lost 0 bases, and 11 bases lay in between. The CDR3 totals 16 residues.

This rearrangement joins TRBV30 to TRBJ1-1; D uncertain. V lost 2 bases, J lost 4 bases, and 8 bases lay in between. Per germline, CDR1 GTSNPN and CDR2 SVGIG (reference sequence). The CDR3 runs to 12 residues. CDR3 sequence: CAWSRVGTEAFF. The CDR3 coding sequence is TGTGCCTGGAGTAGAGTGGGCACTGAAGCTTTCTTT.

This clonotype showed up just once. This chain uses TRBV5-1 with TRBJ2-4; D ambiguous. CDR1 and CDR2 from the germline V gene are SGHRS and YFSETQ. The V and J ends lost 0 bases and 1 base respectively, with 8 bases between them. CDR3 size: 15 residues. CDR3 nucleotides: TGCGCCAGCAGCTTGGAAGGTGGGGCCAAAAACATTCAGTACTTC. Translating it yields CASSLEGGAKNIQYF.

The rearrangement joins TRBV29-1 to TRBJ2-2, with D tentatively TRBD1 (6 bases). CDR3 length: 15 residues. Trimming shortened V by 2 bases and J by 1 base, and 11 bases separated the two germline ends. The germline V gene encodes CDR1 SQVTM and CDR2 ANQGSEA. CDR3 nucleotides: TGCAGCGTTGAACCCCGAGGGGGGAACACCGGGGAGCTGTTTTTT. Amino acid sequence: CSVEPRGGNTGELFF.

DNA for the CDR3: TGTGCCAGCAGCCACGGGACAGGGGAGATCAAAAACATTCAGTACTTC. Translation: CASSHGTGEIKNIQYF. The chain couples TRBV3-1 to TRBJ2-4, with 10 bases matching TRBD1. V lost 3 bases and J lost 3; bases outside the gene matches: 5. Germline CDR1 and CDR2: LGHDT and YNNKEL (reference sequence). The CDR3 has 16 residues.

The chain combines TRBV19 with TRBJ1-5; unclear D gene. CDR1 is LNHDA and CDR2 is SQIVND in the germline V gene (reference sequence). V gave up 1 base and J gave up 4 bases, with 17 bases separating them. The CDR3 is 17 amino acids. CDR3 in DNA: TGTGCCAGTAGTATAGCCGGGGTCCAGATCCCTAATCAGCCCCAGCATTTT. Its translation: CASSIAGVQIPNQPQHF.

The rearrangement joins TRBV29-1 to TRBJ1-1; 8 positions match TRBD1. The germline CDR1 and CDR2 sequences are SQVTM and ANQGSEA. CDR3 length: 14 residues. Trimming at V came to 4 bases and at J to 0 bases, leaving 4 bases not matched to a gene. CDR3 in amino acids: CSVGDRRMNTEAFF. The CDR3, as DNA: TGCAGCGTTGGGGACAGGCGAATGAACACTGAAGCTTTCTTT.

The V call is TRBV29-1, the J call TRBJ2-3, with D perhaps TRBD2 (6 bases). Trimming removed 6 bases at V and 5 bases at J, with 18 bases between. Germline lookup yields CDR1 SQVTM and CDR2 ANQGSEA. CDR3 length: 14 amino acids. The CDR3 coding sequence is TGCAGCGTAGTTTACAGGAGGGCAGGAGATACGCAGTATTTT. Residues: CSVVYRRAGDTQYF.